The 11 T cell receptor beta chains below come from one sample, sequenced in a study of blood T cells in healthy people across ages. A J-beta primer mix and a sample-barcoded 5' primer were used in a second PCR of roughly 6 to 11 cycles. TCRdb reanalysed the 5' RACE reads using MiXCR and keeps one entry per CDR3 protein. The repertoire has some 760,000 distinct CDR3 sequences, more than 20% of them found once; the top ten carry just under 9.5%. These data are also associated with another study on T cells of mothers and their children.

Sequenced: blood. The origin of the receptors is a boy aged 5-17 years in good health.

This sequence joins TRBV28 and TRBJ2-2; TRBD1 might be the D (5 bases). V dropped 6 bases and J dropped 1 base, with 15 bases sitting between them. Germline V gives CDR1 MDHEN, CDR2 SYDVKM. The CDR3 loop spans 16 amino acids. The DNA for the CDR3 is TGTGCCAGCAGCCCATGGGCCCAGGGGAACACCGGGGAGCTGTTTTTT. This sequence encodes CASSPWAQGNTGELFF. The full variable domain, rest sourced from reference TRBV28 and TRBJ2-2, is DVKVTQSSRYLVKRTGEKVFLECVQDMDHENMFWYRQDPGLGLRLIYFSYDVKMKEKGDIPEGYSVSREKKERFSLILESASTNQTSMYLCASSPWAQGNTGELFFGEGSRLTVL.

This clonotype was detected a few times. The chain uses TRBV7-2 and TRBJ2-5; TRBD2 is a possible D gene (6 bases). Deletions cut 1 base from V and 2 bases from J, with 11 bases between. The germline CDR1 and CDR2 sequences are SGHTA and FQGNSA. The CDR3 length is 15 residues. The DNA for the CDR3 is TGTGCCAGCAGCTTAGGGGGGGAGGAACAAGAGACCCAGTACTTC. Residues: CASSLGGEEQETQYF.

This clonotype appeared a single time. The CDR3 region is CASGQGYTEAFF. The CDR3 DNA sequence: TGTGCCAGCGGACAGGGTTACACTGAAGCTTTCTTT. The chain couples TRBV3-1 to TRBJ1-1, with 8 nucleotides matching TRBD1. The CDR3 consists of 12 residues. Germline V gene sequence: CDR1 LGHDT, CDR2 YNNKEL (reference sequence). Trimming removed 8 bases from V and 3 bases from J; junction bases left unmatched: 2.

The chain recombines TRBV6-1 with TRBJ1-2; D is perhaps TRBD1 (6 bases). Germline V gene sequence: CDR1 MNHNS, CDR2 SASEGT. V was cut by 3 bases and J by 0 bases, with 17 bases left in between. CDR3 length equals 17 residues. Here the CDR3 reads CASSDTLGQGTNYGYTF. Written as DNA, the CDR3 is TGTGCCAGCAGTGATACCCTAGGGCAGGGGACTAACTATGGCTACACCTTC.

This chain connects TRBV12-3 or TRBV12-4 to TRBJ2-7; 9 positions agree with TRBD2. Trimming at V came to 2 bases and at J to 3 bases, leaving 11 bases not matched to a gene. This CDR3 comprises 17 residues. The CDR3 DNA sequence: TGTGCCAGCAGTTTAAGACCCGGGACTAGCAGATACTACGAGCAGTACGTC. Amino acids: CASSLRPGTSRYYEQYV.

The J gene is TRBJ1-3, the V gene TRBV7-2; 7 nucleotides align to TRBD1. CDR3 length: 14 residues. Trimming took 5 bases from V and 9 from J; bases not matched to a gene: 10. Per the germline V gene, CDR1 is SGHTA and CDR2 is FQGNSA. The CDR3 here is CASSRDSKAFTIYF. The CDR3 DNA reads TGTGCCAGCAGCCGGGACAGCAAGGCCTTCACCATATATTTT.

This clonotype was observed a single time. The chain uses TRBV7-2 and TRBJ2-4, with 8 bases matching TRBD2. The J segment lost 8 bases and the V segment lost 7 bases, leaving 10 bases of the junction unmatched. CDR3 length: 14 residues. The germline CDR1 and CDR2 sequences are SGHTA and FQGNSA. For the CDR3, the DNA is TGTGCCAGCAAATCCGGGGGGGCTGGGGACATTCAGTACTTC. Amino acids: CASKSGGAGDIQYF.

This clonotype was counted only a few times. The CDR3 region is CASSSSGVSDEQYF. In nucleotides, the CDR3 is TGTGCCAGCAGCTCGAGCGGGGTTTCGGACGAGCAGTACTTC. The rearrangement links TRBV27 to TRBJ2-7, with 7 bases identical to TRBD2. The germline gives CDR1 MNHEY, CDR2 SMNVEV (reference sequence). The CDR3 extends over 14 amino acids. The ends lost 6 bases at V and 5 bases at J; junction bases unmatched: 10.

This clonotype showed up many times. V gene TRBV25-1 combines with J gene TRBJ2-7; 13 nucleotides align to TRBD2. The CDR3 runs 15 residues. J gave up 2 bases and V 3 bases, and 1 base lay outside the gene matches. From germline, CDR1 is MGHDK and CDR2 SYGVNS. For the CDR3, the DNA is TGTGCCAGCAGTGATACTAGCGGGGGGGCCTACGAGCAGTACTTC. Translated, it gives CASSDTSGGAYEQYF.

This chain uses TRBV12-3 or TRBV12-4 with TRBJ1-1, with 7 bases fitting TRBD1. The CDR3 has 13 amino acids. V shed 5 bases and J 6 bases; nucleotides not matched to a gene: 6. This CDR3 is CASSTGVGAEAFF. The DNA for the CDR3 is TGTGCCAGCAGTACAGGGGTTGGCGCTGAAGCTTTCTTT.

V usage is TRBV6-5 and J usage is TRBJ2-5; TRBD2 aligns across 7 bases. Gene TRBJ2-1 matches the end of the DNA better, so the J call may be wrong. Germline-derived CDR1 and CDR2 are MNHEY and SVGAGI. The CDR3 has 14 residues. The CDR3 sequence: CASSYSGEGDEQFF. In DNA, the CDR3 is TGTGCCAGCAGTTACTCCGGGGAGGGCGATGAGCAGTTCTTC.